This TCR beta chain comes out of a study of beta chain features in type 1 diabetes. Every bit of the isolated RNA underwent reverse transcription, so sequencing read expressed TCRB transcripts. The assay was immunoSEQ multiplex PCR, and TCRdb's table has in-frame clones only and misses some. The table includes 400,000 to 500,000 clones, approximately 13% detected once. A CD45RO/CCR7/CD25/CD127/CD95/CD27 panel sorted naive, central memory, regulatory and stem cell-like memory CD4+ cells. After removal of 4 bases from V and 0 bases from J, the junction contained 5 bases not matched to a gene. Germline-derived CDR1 and CDR2 are MGHRA and YSYEKL. The CDR3 is made up of 16 amino acids.

The sample was naive CD4+ T cells from blood. V usage is TRBV4-1 and J usage is TRBJ2-1, with 8 bases that match TRBD2. The source of this sequence is a man younger than 40 in good health. CDR3 region: CASSPREGASYNEQFF. CDR3 bases: TGCGCCAGCAGCCCCCGGGAGGGCGCCTCCTACAATGAGCAGTTCTTC.